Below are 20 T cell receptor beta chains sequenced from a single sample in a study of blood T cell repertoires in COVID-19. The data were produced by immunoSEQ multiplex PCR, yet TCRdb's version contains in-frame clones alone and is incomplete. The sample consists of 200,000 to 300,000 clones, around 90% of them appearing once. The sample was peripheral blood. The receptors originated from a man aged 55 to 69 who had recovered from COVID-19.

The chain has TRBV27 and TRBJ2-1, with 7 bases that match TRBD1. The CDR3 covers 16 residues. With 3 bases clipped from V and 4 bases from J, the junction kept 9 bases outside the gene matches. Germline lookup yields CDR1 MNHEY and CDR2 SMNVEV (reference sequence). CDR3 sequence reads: CASSFLGGQLYNEQFF. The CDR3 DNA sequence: TGTGCCAGCAGTTTCCTAGGGGGACAGCTGTACAATGAGCAGTTCTTC.

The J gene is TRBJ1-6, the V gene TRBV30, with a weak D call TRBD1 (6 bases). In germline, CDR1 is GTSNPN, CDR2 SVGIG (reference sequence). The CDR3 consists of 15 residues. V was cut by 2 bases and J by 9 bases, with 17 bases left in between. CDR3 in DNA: TGTGCCTGGAGTATGGCGGGGGGGGGCGGTTCACCCCTCCACTTT. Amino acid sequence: CAWSMAGGGGSPLHF.

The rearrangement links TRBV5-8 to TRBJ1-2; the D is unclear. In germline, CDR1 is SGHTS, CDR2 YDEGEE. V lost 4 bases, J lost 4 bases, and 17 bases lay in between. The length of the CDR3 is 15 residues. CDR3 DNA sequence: TGTGCCAGCAGCCCGTCTAGCCTAGGGCTCTATGGCTACACCTTC. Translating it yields CASSPSSLGLYGYTF.

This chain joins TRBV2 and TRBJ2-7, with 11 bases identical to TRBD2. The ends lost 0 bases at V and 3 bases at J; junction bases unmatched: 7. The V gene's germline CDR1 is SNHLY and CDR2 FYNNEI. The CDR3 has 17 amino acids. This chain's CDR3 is CASSEAPTSGANYEQYV. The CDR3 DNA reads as TGTGCCAGCAGTGAAGCCCCGACTAGCGGGGCAAACTACGAGCAGTACGTC.

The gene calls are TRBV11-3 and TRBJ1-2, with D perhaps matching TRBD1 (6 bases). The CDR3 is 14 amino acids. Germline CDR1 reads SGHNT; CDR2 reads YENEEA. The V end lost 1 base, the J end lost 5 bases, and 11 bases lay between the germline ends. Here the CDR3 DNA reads TGTGCCAGCAGCTTAGGACAGGAACCTTATGGCTACACCTTC. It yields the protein CASSLGQEPYGYTF.

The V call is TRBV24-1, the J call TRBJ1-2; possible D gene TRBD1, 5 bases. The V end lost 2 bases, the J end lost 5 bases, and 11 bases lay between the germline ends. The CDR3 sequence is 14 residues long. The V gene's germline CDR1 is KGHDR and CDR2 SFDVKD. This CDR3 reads CATSDWDFYYGYTF. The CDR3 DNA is TGTGCCACCAGTGATTGGGACTTTTATTATGGCTACACCTTC.

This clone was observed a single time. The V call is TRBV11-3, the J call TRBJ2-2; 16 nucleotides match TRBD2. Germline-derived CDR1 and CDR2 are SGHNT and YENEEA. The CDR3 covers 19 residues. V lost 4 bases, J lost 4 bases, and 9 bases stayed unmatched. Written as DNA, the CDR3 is TGTGCCAGCAGCTACTGGGGACTAGCGGGGGGGCCCGGCACCGGGGAGCTGTTTTTT. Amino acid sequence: CASSYWGLAGGPGTGELFF. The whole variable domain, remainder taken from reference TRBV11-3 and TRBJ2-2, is EAGVVQSPRYKIIEKKQPVAFWCNPISGHNTLYWYLQNLGQGPELLIRYENEEAVDDSQLPKDRFSAERLKGVDSTLKIQPAELGDSAVYLCASSYWGLAGGPGTGELFFGEGSRLTVL.

The CDR3 DNA sequence: TGTGCCAGCAGCGCCGGACAGGGAAACACCATATATTTT. Its translation is CASSAGQGNTIYF. V gene TRBV7-7 combines with J gene TRBJ1-3; possibly TRBD1 for D (6 bases). CDR1 is SSHAT, CDR2 FNYEAQ, per germline (reference sequence). V was cut by 5 bases and J by 4 bases, with 9 bases left in between. CDR3 size: 13 residues.

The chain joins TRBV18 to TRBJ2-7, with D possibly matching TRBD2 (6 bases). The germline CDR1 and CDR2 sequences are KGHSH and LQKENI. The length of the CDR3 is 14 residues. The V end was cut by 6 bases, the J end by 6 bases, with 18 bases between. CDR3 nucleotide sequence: TGTGCCAGCTCCTTAGGGACGATGGAGGGCGAGCAGTACGTC. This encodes CASSLGTMEGEQYV.

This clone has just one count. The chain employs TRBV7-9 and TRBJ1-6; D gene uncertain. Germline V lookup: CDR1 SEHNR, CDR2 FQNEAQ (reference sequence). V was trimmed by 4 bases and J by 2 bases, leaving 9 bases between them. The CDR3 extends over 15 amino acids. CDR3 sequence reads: CASSYAQAYNSPLHF. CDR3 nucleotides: TGTGCCAGCAGCTATGCTCAGGCCTATAATTCACCCCTCCACTTT.

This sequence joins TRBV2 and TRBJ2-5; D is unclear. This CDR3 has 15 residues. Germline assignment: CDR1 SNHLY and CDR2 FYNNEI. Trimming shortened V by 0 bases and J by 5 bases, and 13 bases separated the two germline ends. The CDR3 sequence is CASSEAGGGRETQYF. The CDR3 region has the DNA TGTGCCAGCAGTGAAGCTGGCGGCGGTAGGGAGACCCAGTACTTC. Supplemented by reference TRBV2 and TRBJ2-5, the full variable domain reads EPEVTQTPSHQVTQMGQEVILRCVPISNHLYFYWYRQILGQKVEFLVSFYNNEISEKSEIFDDQFSVERPDGSNFTLKIRSTKLEDSAMYFCASSEAGGGRETQYFGPGTRLLVL.

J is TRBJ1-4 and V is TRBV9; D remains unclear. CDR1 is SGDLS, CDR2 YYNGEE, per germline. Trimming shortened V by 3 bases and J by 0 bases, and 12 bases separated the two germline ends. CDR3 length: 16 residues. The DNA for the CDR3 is TGTGCCAGCAGCGAGACTCTAAATCCAACTAATGAAAAACTGTTTTTT. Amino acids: CASSETLNPTNEKLFF.

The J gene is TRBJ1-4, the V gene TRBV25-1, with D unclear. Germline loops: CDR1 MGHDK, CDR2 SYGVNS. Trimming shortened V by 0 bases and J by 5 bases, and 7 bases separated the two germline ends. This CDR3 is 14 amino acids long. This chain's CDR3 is CASSEYYGNEKLFF. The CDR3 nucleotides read TGTGCCAGCAGTGAATATTACGGGAATGAAAAACTGTTTTTT.

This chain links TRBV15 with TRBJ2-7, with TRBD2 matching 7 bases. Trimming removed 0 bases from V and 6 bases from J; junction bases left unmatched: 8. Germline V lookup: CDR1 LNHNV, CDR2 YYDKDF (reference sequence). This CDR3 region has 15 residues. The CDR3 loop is CATSREAGDHGEQYF. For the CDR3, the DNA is TGTGCCACCAGCAGAGAGGCGGGGGATCATGGCGAGCAGTACTTC.

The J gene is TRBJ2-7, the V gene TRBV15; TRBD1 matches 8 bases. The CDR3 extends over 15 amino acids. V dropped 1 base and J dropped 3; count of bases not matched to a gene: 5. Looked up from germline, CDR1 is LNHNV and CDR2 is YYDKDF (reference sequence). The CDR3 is CATSRAPGQGYEQYF. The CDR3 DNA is TGTGCCACCAGCAGAGCCCCAGGACAGGGCTACGAGCAGTACTTC.

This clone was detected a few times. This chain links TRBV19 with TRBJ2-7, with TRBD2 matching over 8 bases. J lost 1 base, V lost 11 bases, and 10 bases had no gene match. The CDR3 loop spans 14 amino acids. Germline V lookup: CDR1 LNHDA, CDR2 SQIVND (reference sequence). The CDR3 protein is CAERAGAPSYEQYV. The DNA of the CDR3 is TGTGCCGAAAGAGCGGGGGCACCATCCTACGAGCAGTACGTC.

The CDR3 region is CASSEVRLQPQHF. The CDR3 DNA reads as TGTGCCAGCAGTGAAGTTCGACTTCAGCCCCAGCATTTT. The genes are TRBV6-1 and TRBJ1-5; D is unclear. CDR1 and CDR2 (germline): MNHNS, SASEGT. CDR3 length equals 13 residues. V lost 1 base, J lost 6 bases, and 7 bases lay in between.

The CDR3 DNA is TGTGCCAGCAGGACAGGGGGAGGAGAGACCCAGTACTTC. Amino acid sequence: CASRTGGGETQYF. This chain connects TRBV12-3 or TRBV12-4 to TRBJ2-5, with 9 bases that match TRBD1. CDR3 length: 13 amino acids. Losses at the gene ends were 6 bases for V and 4 bases for J; bases not matched to a gene: 3.

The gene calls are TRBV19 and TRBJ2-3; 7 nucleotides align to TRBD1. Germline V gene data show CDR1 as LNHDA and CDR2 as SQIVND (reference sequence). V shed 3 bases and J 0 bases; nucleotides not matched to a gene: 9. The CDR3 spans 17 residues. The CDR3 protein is CASSINRDSSSTDTQYF. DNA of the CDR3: TGTGCCAGTAGTATTAATCGGGACAGCTCTAGCACAGATACGCAGTATTTT.

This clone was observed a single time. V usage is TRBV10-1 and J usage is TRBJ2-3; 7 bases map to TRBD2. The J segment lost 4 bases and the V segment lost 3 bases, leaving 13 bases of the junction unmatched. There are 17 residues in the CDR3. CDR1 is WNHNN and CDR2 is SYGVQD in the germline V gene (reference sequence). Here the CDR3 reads CASSEGIGTGGSDTQYF. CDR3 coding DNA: TGCGCCAGCAGTGAAGGGATCGGGACGGGGGGATCAGATACGCAGTATTTT.